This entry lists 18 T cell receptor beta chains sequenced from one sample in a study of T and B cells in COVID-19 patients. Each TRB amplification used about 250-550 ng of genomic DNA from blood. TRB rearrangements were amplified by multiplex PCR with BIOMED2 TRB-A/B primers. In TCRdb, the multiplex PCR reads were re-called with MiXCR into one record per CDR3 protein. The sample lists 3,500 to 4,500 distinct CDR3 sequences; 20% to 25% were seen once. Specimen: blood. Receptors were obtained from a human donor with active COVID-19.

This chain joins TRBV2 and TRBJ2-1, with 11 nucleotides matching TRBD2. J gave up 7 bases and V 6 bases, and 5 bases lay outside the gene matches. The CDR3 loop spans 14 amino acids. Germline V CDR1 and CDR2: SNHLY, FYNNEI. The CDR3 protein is CASRVAGGPNEQFF. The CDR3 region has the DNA TGTGCCAGCAGGGTAGCGGGAGGGCCTAATGAGCAGTTCTTC. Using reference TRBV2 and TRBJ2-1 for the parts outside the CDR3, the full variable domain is EPEVTQTPSHQVTQMGQEVILRCVPISNHLYFYWYRQILGQKVEFLVSFYNNEISEKSEIFDDQFSVERPDGSNFTLKIRSTKLEDSAMYFCASRVAGGPNEQFFGPGTRLTVL.

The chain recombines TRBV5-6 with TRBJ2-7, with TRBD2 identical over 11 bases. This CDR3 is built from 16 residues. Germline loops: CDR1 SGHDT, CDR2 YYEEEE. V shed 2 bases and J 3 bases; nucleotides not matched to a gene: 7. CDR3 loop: CASSFFLAGGYYEQYF. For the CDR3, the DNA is TGTGCCAGCAGCTTTTTCCTAGCGGGGGGTTACTACGAGCAGTACTTC.

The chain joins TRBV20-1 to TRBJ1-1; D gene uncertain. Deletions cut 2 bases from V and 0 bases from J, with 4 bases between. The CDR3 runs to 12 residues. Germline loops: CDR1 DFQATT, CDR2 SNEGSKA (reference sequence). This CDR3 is CSARRMNTEAFF. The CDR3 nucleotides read TGCAGTGCTAGACGGATGAACACTGAAGCTTTCTTT.

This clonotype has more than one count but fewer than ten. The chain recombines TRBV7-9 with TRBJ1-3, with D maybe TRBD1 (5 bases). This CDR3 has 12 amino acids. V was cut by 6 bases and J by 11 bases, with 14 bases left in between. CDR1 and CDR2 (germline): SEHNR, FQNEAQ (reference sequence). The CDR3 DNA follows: TGTGCCAGCAGTCCGGACACGGCCGCCATATATTTT. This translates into CASSPDTAAIYF.

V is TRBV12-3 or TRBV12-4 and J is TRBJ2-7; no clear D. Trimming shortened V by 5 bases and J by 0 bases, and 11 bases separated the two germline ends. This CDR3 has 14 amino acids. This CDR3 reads CASSPDGTSYEQYF. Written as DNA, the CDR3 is TGTGCCAGCAGTCCGGACGGAACCTCCTACGAGCAGTACTTC.

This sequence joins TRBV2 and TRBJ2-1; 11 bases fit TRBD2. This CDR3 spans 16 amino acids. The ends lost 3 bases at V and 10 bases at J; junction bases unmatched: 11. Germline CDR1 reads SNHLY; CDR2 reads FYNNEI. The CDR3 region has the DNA TGTGCCAGCAGTGAGAGTTTAGCGGGGGGGCCTGGGGAGCAGTTCTTC. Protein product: CASSESLAGGPGEQFF. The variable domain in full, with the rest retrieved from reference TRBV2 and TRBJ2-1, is EPEVTQTPSHQVTQMGQEVILRCVPISNHLYFYWYRQILGQKVEFLVSFYNNEISEKSEIFDDQFSVERPDGSNFTLKIRSTKLEDSAMYFCASSESLAGGPGEQFFGPGTRLTVL.

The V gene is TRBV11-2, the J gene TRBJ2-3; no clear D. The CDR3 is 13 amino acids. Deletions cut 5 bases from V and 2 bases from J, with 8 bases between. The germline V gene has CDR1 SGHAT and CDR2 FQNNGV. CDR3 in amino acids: CASSDGYTDTQYF. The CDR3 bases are TGTGCCAGCAGCGACGGATACACAGATACGCAGTATTTT.

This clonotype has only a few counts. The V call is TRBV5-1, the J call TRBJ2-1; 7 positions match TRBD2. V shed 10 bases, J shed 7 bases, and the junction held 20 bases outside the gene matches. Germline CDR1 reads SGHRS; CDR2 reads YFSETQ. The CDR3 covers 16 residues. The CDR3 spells CASTFGGQGGANEQFF. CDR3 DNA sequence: TGCGCCTCTACCTTTGGCGGGCAGGGAGGGGCAAATGAGCAGTTCTTC.

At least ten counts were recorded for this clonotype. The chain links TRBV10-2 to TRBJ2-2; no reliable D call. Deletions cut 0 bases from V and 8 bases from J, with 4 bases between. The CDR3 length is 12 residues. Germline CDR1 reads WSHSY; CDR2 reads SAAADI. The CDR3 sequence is CASSESLGELFF. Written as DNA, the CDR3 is TGCGCCAGCAGTGAGTCGCTGGGGGAGCTGTTTTTT.

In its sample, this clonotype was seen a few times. The CDR3 protein is CASSLDSELYGYTF. The CDR3 bases are TGCGCCAGCAGCTTGGACAGCGAACTCTATGGCTACACCTTC. This rearrangement joins TRBV5-1 to TRBJ1-2; D is undetermined. CDR1 and CDR2 from the germline V gene are SGHRS and YFSETQ. This CDR3 is 14 amino acids long. Trimming removed 0 bases at V and 4 bases at J, with 10 bases between.

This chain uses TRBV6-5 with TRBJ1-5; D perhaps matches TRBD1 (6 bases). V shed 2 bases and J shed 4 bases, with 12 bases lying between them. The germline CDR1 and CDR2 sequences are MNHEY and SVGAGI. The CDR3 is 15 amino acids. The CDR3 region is CASSYARQGNQPQHF. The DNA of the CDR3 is TGTGCCAGCAGTTACGCTAGGCAGGGGAATCAGCCCCAGCATTTT.

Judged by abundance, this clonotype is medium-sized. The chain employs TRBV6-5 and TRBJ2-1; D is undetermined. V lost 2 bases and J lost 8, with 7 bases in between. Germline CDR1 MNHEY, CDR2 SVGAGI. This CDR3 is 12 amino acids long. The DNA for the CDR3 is TGTGCCAGCAGTTACAGACGCGATGAGCAGTTCTTC. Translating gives CASSYRRDEQFF.

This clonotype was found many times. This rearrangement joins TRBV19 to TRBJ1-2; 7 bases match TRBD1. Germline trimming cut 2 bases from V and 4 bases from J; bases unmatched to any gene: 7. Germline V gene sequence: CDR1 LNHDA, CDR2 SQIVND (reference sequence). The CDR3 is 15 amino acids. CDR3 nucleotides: TGTGCCAGTAGTATACCCCAACAGGGGTTCTATGGCTACACCTTC. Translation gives CASSIPQQGFYGYTF.

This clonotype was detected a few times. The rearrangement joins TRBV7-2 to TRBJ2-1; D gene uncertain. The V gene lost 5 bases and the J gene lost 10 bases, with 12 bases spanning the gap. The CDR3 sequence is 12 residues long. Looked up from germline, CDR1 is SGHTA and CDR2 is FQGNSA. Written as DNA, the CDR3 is TGTGCCAGCAGCATGATTTACTCGGAGCAGTTCTTC. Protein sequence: CASSMIYSEQFF.

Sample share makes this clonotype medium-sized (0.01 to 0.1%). CDR3 sequence: CASSLGSGGLNEQFF. DNA of the CDR3: TGCGCCAGCAGCTTGGGTAGCGGGGGACTCAATGAGCAGTTCTTC. The V call is TRBV5-1, the J call TRBJ2-1; 9 bases are a match to TRBD2. The CDR3 has 15 amino acids. V gave up 0 bases and J gave up 6 bases; unmatched junction bases: 4. CDR1 SGHRS and CDR2 YFSETQ come from the germline V gene.

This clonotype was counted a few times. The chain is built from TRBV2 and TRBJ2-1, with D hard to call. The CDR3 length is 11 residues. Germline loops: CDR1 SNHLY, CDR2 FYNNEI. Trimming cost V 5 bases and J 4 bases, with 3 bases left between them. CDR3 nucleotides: TGTGCCAGCAGTCAATACAATGAGCAGTTCTTC. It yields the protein CASSQYNEQFF.

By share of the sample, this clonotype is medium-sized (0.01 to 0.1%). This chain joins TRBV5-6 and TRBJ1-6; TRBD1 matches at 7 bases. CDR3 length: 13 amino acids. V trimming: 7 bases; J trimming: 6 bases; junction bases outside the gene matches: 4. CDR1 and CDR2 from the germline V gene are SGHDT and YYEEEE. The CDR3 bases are TGTGCCAGCCGAGGGACAGTTAATTCACCCCTCCACTTT. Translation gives CASRGTVNSPLHF.

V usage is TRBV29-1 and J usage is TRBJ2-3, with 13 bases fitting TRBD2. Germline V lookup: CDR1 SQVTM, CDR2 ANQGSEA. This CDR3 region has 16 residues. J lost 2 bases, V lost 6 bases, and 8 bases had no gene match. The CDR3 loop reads CSVTGTSGVTTDTQYF. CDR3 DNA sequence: TGCAGCGTCACCGGGACTAGCGGGGTGACCACAGATACGCAGTATTTT.